This T cell receptor (beta chain) was identified in a study of T cell repertoires in cytomegalovirus infection. In the study overall: Recently identified HLA-C-restricted CMV epitopes were used, and well-studied HLA-B-restricted CMV epitopes were used as well. Study observations and caveats: Pooled public TCR beta family frequency picked out CMV carriers with the relevant HLA. The response measured ex vivo was dominated by TCR beta clonotypes (HLA-C-restricted and CMV-specific).

Germline CDR1 SGHAT, CDR2 FQNNGV. The CDR3 is 15 amino acids. V shed 5 bases and J shed 0 bases, with 14 bases lying between them. Each CDR3 protein is one row after TCRdb ran MiXCR on the reads. The data hold about 570,000 distinct CDR3 sequences, with around two fifths observed a single time. Concerning this clonotype: What it recognizes is unknown.

This receptor was identified in a human donor in good health (CMV status not recorded). Some clones in this sample may be carry-over from other donors' samples. The sample consisted of cultured PBMCs, taken from culture after CMV antigen stimulation. J is TRBJ2-7 and V is TRBV11-2; a weak D match, TRBD2 (5 bases). The CDR3 sequence: CASSPFAGASYEQYF. The CDR3 DNA follows: TGTGCCAGCAGCCCGTTTGCGGGTGCCTCCTACGAGCAGTACTTC.